This record covers a single TCR beta chain. The antigen remains undetermined. With V trimmed by 5 bases and J by 5 bases, 5 bases remained unmatched. Germline V CDR1 and CDR2: SGHNT, YENEEA. The CDR3 contains 15 residues. Under the authors' procedure: As immunoSEQ supplied junction-only sequences (without quality scores), filtering differed. Sequencing was performed with immunoSEQ multiplex PCR; in TCRdb, only in-frame clones are kept and a portion is missing. The V and J calls and clone size were taken over from that table, and D and trimming were inferred from the DNA. The profile shows 1.5 million to 2.5 million clones, over 85% of them singletons. The data derive from a study of shared clonotypes between healthy human individuals. On the study more broadly: Used for every donor were three CD4 naive, three CD4 memory, two CD8 naive and one CD8 memory plate. Notes on the study in general: A reduction in generation probabilities was seen for non-shared clonotypes relative to those shared by all four donors.

CD45RO-negative CD8 cells positively selected for CCR7 made up the naive population, which excluded terminally differentiated effector memory CD45RA+ cells. The sample consisted of naive CD8+ T cells sorted from blood. The source of this sequence is a man aged 18 to 29 in good health. V is TRBV11-3 and J is TRBJ1-5, with 11 bases fitting TRBD1. DNA for the CDR3: TGTGCCAGCAGCCTCGGACAGGGGGCCCATCAGCCCCAGCATTTT. It codes for CASSLGQGAHQPQHF. The entire variable domain, with the rest obtained from reference TRBV11-3 and TRBJ1-5, is as follows: EAGVVQSPRYKIIEKKQPVAFWCNPISGHNTLYWYLQNLGQGPELLIRYENEEAVDDSQLPKDRFSAERLKGVDSTLKIQPAELGDSAVYLCASSLGQGAHQPQHFGDGTRLSIL.